These 25 T cell receptor beta chains share one sample of origin, sequenced in a study of cytomegalovirus exposure and HLA in healthy donors. PCR was performed using 60 Vbeta and 13 Jbeta primers. Produced via immunoSEQ multiplex PCR; TCRdb's table is partial and in-frame only. This table holds about 180,000 clones, around 80% found once. Sequencing was carried out using PBMCs. The origin of the receptors is a man aged 40-49 years in good health and CMV-seronegative.

This chain joins TRBV5-6 and TRBJ2-3, with 11 bases identical to TRBD2. Trimming at V came to 3 bases and at J to 1 base, leaving 4 bases not matched to a gene. CDR3 length: 16 amino acids. CDR1 SGHDT and CDR2 YYEEEE come from the germline V gene. CDR3 DNA: TGTGCCAGCAGCTGGCGACTAGCGGGGCGCACAGATACGCAGTATTTT. It encodes CASSWRLAGRTDTQYF.

The chain carries TRBV5-4 and TRBJ2-7; D gene unclear. V lost 0 bases and J lost 4, with 8 bases in between. The germline V gene has CDR1 SGHNT and CDR2 YYREEE (reference sequence). CDR3 size: 13 residues. The CDR3 bases are TGTGCCAGCAGCTTGGTCGGAGTTTACGAGCAGTACTTC. It encodes CASSLVGVYEQYF.

The genes are TRBV7-2 and TRBJ1-5, with D perhaps matching TRBD1 (5 bases). Germline V lookup: CDR1 SGHTA, CDR2 FQGNSA. Trimming took 0 bases from V and 8 from J, leaving 17 bases between them. The CDR3 totals 16 residues. The CDR3 loop reads CASSLAQGSPWEPQHF. For the CDR3, the DNA is TGTGCCAGCAGCTTAGCGCAGGGAAGTCCCTGGGAGCCCCAGCATTTT.

The rearrangement joins TRBV29-1 to TRBJ2-5, with TRBD1 as a possible D gene (6 bases). The tail of the sequence fits TRBJ2-7 better, so the J call may be wrong. CDR3 length: 13 residues. CDR1 and CDR2 from the germline V gene are SQVTM and ANQGSEA. The CDR3 DNA reads as TGCAGCGTTGGGACAGCGTTCTCCTACGAGCAGTACTTC. As protein: CSVGTAFSYEQYF.

This chain joins TRBV6-4 and TRBJ2-2, with 7 nucleotides matching TRBD2. V trimming: 4 bases; J trimming: 2 bases; junction bases outside the gene matches: 7. Germline loops: CDR1 MRHNA, CDR2 SNTAGT. This CDR3 contains 16 residues. As DNA, the CDR3 is TGTGCCAGCAGTGCTTCTAGCGGACTAAACACCGGGGAGCTGTTTTTT. It encodes CASSASSGLNTGELFF.

Details on this clone: Other DNA sequences within the sample encode an identical CDR3. The V and J genes are TRBV5-1 and TRBJ1-1; TRBD1 might be the D (6 bases). From germline, CDR1 is SGHRS and CDR2 YFSETQ. The CDR3 runs to 14 residues. Trimming removed 4 bases at V and 0 bases at J, with 10 bases between. The DNA of the CDR3 is TGCGCCAGCAGCCTCGGACAGATGAACACTGAAGCTTTCTTT. Its translation: CASSLGQMNTEAFF. Together with reference TRBV5-1 and TRBJ1-1, the CDR3 gives the full variable domain: KAGVTQTPRYLIKTRGQQVTLSCSPISGHRSVSWYQQTPGQGLQFLFEYFSETQRNKGNFPGRFSGRQFSNSRSEMNVSTLELGDSALYLCASSLGQMNTEAFFGQGTRLTVV.

The chain links TRBV7-9 to TRBJ1-3, with 11 nucleotides matching TRBD1. Germline assignment: CDR1 SEHNR and CDR2 FQNEAQ (reference sequence). Trimming cost V 6 bases and J 2 bases; bases outside gene matches: 0. CDR3 length: 14 residues. CDR3 sequence: CASRGQGAGNTIYF. CDR3 in DNA: TGTGCCAGCAGGGGACAGGGGGCTGGAAACACCATATATTTT.

The chain combines TRBV7-2 with TRBJ1-6; 9 bases map to TRBD1. Trimming cost V 2 bases and J 6 bases; bases outside gene matches: 5. The CDR3 covers 16 residues. Germline CDR1 reads SGHTA; CDR2 reads FQGNSA. This CDR3 is CASSLPSGQGNSPLHF. The CDR3 nucleotides are TGTGCCAGCAGCTTACCTTCGGGACAGGGTAATTCACCCCTCCACTTT.

The rearrangement links TRBV6-1 to TRBJ1-5; D is perhaps TRBD1 (5 bases). This CDR3 is 15 amino acids long. From germline, CDR1 is MNHNS and CDR2 SASEGT. The V and J ends lost 5 bases and 5 bases respectively, with 16 bases between them. The CDR3 nucleotides are TGTGCCAGCAGTCAACCCATCGGGGGAGATCAGCCCCAGCATTTT. The encoded protein is CASSQPIGGDQPQHF.

The rearrangement joins TRBV5-1 to TRBJ2-5; the match to TRBD2 covers 7 bases. The V segment lost 5 bases and the J segment 3 bases; nucleotides outside the gene matches: 7. This CDR3 has 14 residues. The germline CDR1 and CDR2 sequences are SGHRS and YFSETQ. The CDR3 loop reads CASSWEGTKETQYF. In DNA, the CDR3 is TGCGCCAGCAGTTGGGAGGGTACCAAAGAGACCCAGTACTTC.

This chain uses TRBV19 with TRBJ1-2, with 9 bases aligning to TRBD1. V was clipped by 4 bases and J by 8 bases; unmatched bases: 2. The germline V gene has CDR1 LNHDA and CDR2 SQIVND (reference sequence). CDR3 length equals 12 residues. The CDR3 DNA is TGTGCCAGTAGTACGACAGGGGGAGGCTACACCTTC. It yields the protein CASSTTGGGYTF. The whole variable domain, remainder taken from reference TRBV19 and TRBJ1-2, is DGGITQSPKYLFRKEGQNVTLSCEQNLNHDAMYWYRQDPGQGLRLIYYSQIVNDFQKGDIAEGYSVSREKKESFPLTVTSAQKNPTAFYLCASSTTGGGYTFGSGTRLTVV.

This clone was counted once. The chain links TRBV7-9 to TRBJ2-1; D is undetermined. The CDR3 extends over 11 amino acids. Germline CDR1 is SEHNR and CDR2 is FQNEAQ (reference sequence). Trimming stripped 6 bases from V and 6 bases from J, with 6 bases between. CDR3 region: CASSSFNEQFF. The CDR3, as DNA: TGTGCCAGCAGTTCTTTCAATGAGCAGTTCTTC.

This chain uses TRBV9 with TRBJ1-2; possibly TRBD1 for D (5 bases). The V gene lost 4 bases and the J gene lost 4 bases, with 14 bases spanning the gap. The CDR3 runs to 14 residues. Germline-derived CDR1 and CDR2 are SGDLS and YYNGEE. The CDR3 nucleotides are TGTGCCAGCAGCCCGAGACAGTTCGTCTATGGCTACACCTTC. It is translated as CASSPRQFVYGYTF.

The chain uses TRBV5-1 and TRBJ2-2, with 8 bases matching TRBD1. Germline V gives CDR1 SGHRS, CDR2 YFSETQ. This CDR3 spans 15 amino acids. The junction had 10 bases not matched to a gene; V was cut back by 7 bases and J by 5 bases. CDR3 sequence: CASRSGTGKTGELFF. DNA of the CDR3: TGCGCCAGCCGCTCCGGGACAGGAAAAACCGGGGAGCTGTTTTTT. The variable domain in full, completed from reference TRBV5-1 and TRBJ2-2, reads KAGVTQTPRYLIKTRGQQVTLSCSPISGHRSVSWYQQTPGQGLQFLFEYFSETQRNKGNFPGRFSGRQFSNSRSEMNVSTLELGDSALYLCASRSGTGKTGELFFGEGSRLTVL.

This clone turned up a few times. V usage is TRBV4-1 and J usage is TRBJ1-4, with D perhaps matching TRBD1 (6 bases). The CDR3 sequence is 15 residues long. The germline gives CDR1 MGHRA, CDR2 YSYEKL. The ends were cut back, 1 base at V and 6 bases at J, with 12 bases in the middle. CDR3 DNA sequence: TGCGCCAGCAGCCAAGTCGGGGCAGGGGATGAAAAACTGTTTTTT. It codes for CASSQVGAGDEKLFF.

The chain couples TRBV27 to TRBJ2-2; 10 nucleotides line up with TRBD1. The length of the CDR3 is 16 residues. Germline CDR1 is MNHEY and CDR2 is SMNVEV (reference sequence). Unmatched junction bases numbered 10, after V lost 9 bases and J lost 3 bases. The CDR3 here is CASKLEGTGDTGELFF. CDR3 nucleotide sequence: TGTGCCAGTAAACTAGAGGGGACAGGGGACACCGGGGAGCTGTTTTTT.

In regard to this clone: Other nucleotide sequences from this sample produce the same CDR3. The rearrangement uses TRBV7-9 and TRBJ2-7; 7 bases map to TRBD1. The V segment lost 0 bases and the J segment 6 bases; nucleotides outside the gene matches: 2. The CDR3 sequence is 13 residues long. The V gene's germline CDR1 is SEHNR and CDR2 FQNEAQ (reference sequence). CDR3 nucleotide sequence: TGTGCCAGCAGCTTAGCGGCAGGGGGCGAGCAGTACTTC. Translated, it gives CASSLAAGGEQYF. The variable domain in full, with the rest retrieved from reference TRBV7-9 and TRBJ2-7, is DTGVSQNPRHKITKRGQNVTFRCDPISEHNRLYWYRQTLGQGPEFLTYFQNEAQLEKSRLLSDRFSAERPKGSFSTLEIQRTEQGDSAMYLCASSLAAGGEQYFGPGTRLTVT.

The chain combines TRBV6-5 with TRBJ1-1; no definite D call. The V and J ends lost 0 bases and 4 bases respectively, with 15 bases between them. The CDR3 spans 16 residues. Germline assignment: CDR1 MNHEY and CDR2 SVGAGI. The chain's CDR3 is CASSYSRPLRGTEAFF. In DNA form, the CDR3 reads TGTGCCAGCAGTTACTCGAGGCCCCTAAGAGGCACTGAAGCTTTCTTT.

The chain links TRBV11-2 to TRBJ2-2; 9 nucleotides align to TRBD2. With V trimmed by 3 bases and J by 3 bases, 2 bases remained unmatched. Germline V gives CDR1 SGHAT, CDR2 FQNNGV. This CDR3 comprises 15 residues. The CDR3 DNA reads TGTGCCAGCAGCTTGGCGGGGGGGCACACCGGGGAGCTGTTTTTT. It translates to CASSLAGGHTGELFF.

The rearrangement joins TRBV18 to TRBJ2-1; 9 bases map to TRBD2. The CDR3 length is 15 residues. Trimming at V came to 3 bases and at J to 1 base, leaving 1 base not matched to a gene. Looked up from germline, CDR1 is KGHSH and CDR2 is LQKENI. The CDR3: CASSPLAGSYNEQFF. The CDR3 DNA reads TGTGCCAGCTCACCTCTAGCGGGGTCCTACAATGAGCAGTTCTTC.

This clone was seen only a few times. The genes are TRBV5-6 and TRBJ1-2, with D maybe TRBD1 (6 bases). Trimming pared 4 bases from V and 7 bases from J, leaving 11 bases between. CDR1 is SGHDT and CDR2 is YYEEEE in the germline V gene. This CDR3 is built from 12 residues. For the CDR3, the DNA is TGTGCCAGCAGCATACAGGGTTCTGGCTACACCTTC. This translates into CASSIQGSGYTF.

The chain links TRBV7-8 to TRBJ2-1; D gene ambiguous. V lost 3 bases to trimming and J lost 3 bases, with 6 bases between them. Germline lookup yields CDR1 SGHVS and CDR2 FQNEAQ. The CDR3 totals 13 residues. DNA of the CDR3: TGTGCCAGCAGCTTCAGAAACTACAATGAGCAGTTCTTC. It specifies CASSFRNYNEQFF.

The chain employs TRBV5-6 and TRBJ1-4, with D unresolved. Trimming removed 4 bases from V and 2 bases from J, with 12 bases in between. Germline loops: CDR1 SGHDT, CDR2 YYEEEE. This CDR3 is built from 15 residues. CDR3 coding DNA: TGTGCCAGCAGCCAACTCCGAGTCACTAATGAAAAACTGTTTTTT. The encoded protein is CASSQLRVTNEKLFF.

The rearrangement links TRBV7-9 to TRBJ2-3; 9 nucleotides match TRBD2. The CDR3 loop spans 15 amino acids. V was clipped by 4 bases and J by 3 bases; unmatched bases: 5. Germline lookup yields CDR1 SEHNR and CDR2 FQNEAQ (reference sequence). CDR3 sequence reads: CASSSAGGQTDTQYF. CDR3 sequence (DNA): TGTGCCAGCAGCTCCGCGGGGGGGCAGACAGATACGCAGTATTTT. The full variable domain, rest sourced from reference TRBV7-9 and TRBJ2-3, is DTGVSQNPRHKITKRGQNVTFRCDPISEHNRLYWYRQTLGQGPEFLTYFQNEAQLEKSRLLSDRFSAERPKGSFSTLEIQRTEQGDSAMYLCASSSAGGQTDTQYFGPGTRLTVL.

V and J are TRBV5-8 and TRBJ2-3; D not certain. CDR3 length equals 12 residues. The germline V and J ends were trimmed by 0 bases and 5 bases, with 4 bases remaining between them. Per germline, CDR1 SGHTS and CDR2 YDEGEE. The CDR3 protein is CASSLDRDTQYF. In DNA form, the CDR3 reads TGTGCCAGCAGCTTGGATCGAGATACGCAGTATTTT.